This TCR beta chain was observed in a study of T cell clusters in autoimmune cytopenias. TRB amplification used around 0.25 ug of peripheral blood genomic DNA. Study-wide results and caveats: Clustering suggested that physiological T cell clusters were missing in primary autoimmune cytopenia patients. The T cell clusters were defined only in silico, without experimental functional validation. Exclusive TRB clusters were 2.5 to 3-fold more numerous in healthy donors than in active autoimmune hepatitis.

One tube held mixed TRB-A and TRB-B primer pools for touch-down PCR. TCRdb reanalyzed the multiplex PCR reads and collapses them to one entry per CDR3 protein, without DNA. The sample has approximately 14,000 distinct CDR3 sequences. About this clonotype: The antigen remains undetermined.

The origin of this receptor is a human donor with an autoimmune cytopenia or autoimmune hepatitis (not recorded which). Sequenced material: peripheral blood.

The CDR3 sequence: CASSLVGSSADTQYF. The rearrangement links TRBV5-6 to TRBJ2-3. The germline V gene has CDR1 SGHDT and CDR2 YYEEEE. The CDR3 length is 15 residues.